This TCR beta chain derives from a study of cytomegalovirus exposure and HLA in healthy donors. Overall study findings and caveats: It was reported in a later analysis that an Asian-associated ancestry cluster showed fewer N-insertions than the approximately 700-donor mean. HLA alleles showed associations with 16,951 TCR beta sequences in a later analysis, at a 0.05 false discovery rate. The HLA-A and HLA-B alleles of most subjects were reportedly predicted accurately from TCR beta sequences.

These donors counted as nominally healthy when sampled, but unrecorded immune exposures were likely. This CDR3 contains 15 residues. Germline CDR1 reads MNHEY; CDR2 reads SMNVEV (reference sequence). Trimming left V 2 bases short and J 4 bases short, with 15 bases between. 60 Vbeta and 13 Jbeta primers were used in PCR. This table comes from immunoSEQ multiplex PCR, and its TCRdb copy is limited to in-frame clones, with some not included. The sample holds 140,000 or so clones, about 80% seen once. A note on this clone: Its antigen is undetermined.

The gene calls are TRBV27 and TRBJ2-7, with D maybe TRBD1 (5 bases). This TCR was recovered from an older woman in good health and CMV-seropositive. What was sequenced was PBMCs. CDR3 nucleotides: TGTGCCAGCAGTTTACCCCCCAGGGCCGGTTACGAGCAGTACTTC. Amino acid sequence: CASSLPPRAGYEQYF.